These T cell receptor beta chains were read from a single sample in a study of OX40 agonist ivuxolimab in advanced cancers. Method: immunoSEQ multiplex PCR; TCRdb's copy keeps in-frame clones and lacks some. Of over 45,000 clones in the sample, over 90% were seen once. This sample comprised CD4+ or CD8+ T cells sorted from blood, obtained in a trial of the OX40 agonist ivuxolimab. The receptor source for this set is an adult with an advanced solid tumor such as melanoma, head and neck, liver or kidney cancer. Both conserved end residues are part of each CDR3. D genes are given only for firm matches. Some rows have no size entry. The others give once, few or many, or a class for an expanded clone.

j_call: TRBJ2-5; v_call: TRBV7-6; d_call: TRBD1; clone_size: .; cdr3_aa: CASSWDSRAQYF; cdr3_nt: TGTGCCAGCAGCTGGGACAGCCGGGCCCAGTACTTC
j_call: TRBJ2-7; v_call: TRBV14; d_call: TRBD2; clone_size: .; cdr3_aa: CASSLLRLRGTYEQYF; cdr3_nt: TGTGCCAGCAGCTTACTTAGGTTGCGGGGGACCTACGAGCAGTACTTC
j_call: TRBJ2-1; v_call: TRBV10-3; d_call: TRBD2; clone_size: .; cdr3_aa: CAISVEREDQFF; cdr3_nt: TGTGCCATCAGTGTCGAACGGGAGGATCAGTTCTTC
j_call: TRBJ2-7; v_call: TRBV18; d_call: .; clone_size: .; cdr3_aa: CASSLIFTGPPTFDEQYF; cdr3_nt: TGTGCCAGCTCACTTATATTTACCGGGCCCCCTACATTCGACGAGCAGTACTTC
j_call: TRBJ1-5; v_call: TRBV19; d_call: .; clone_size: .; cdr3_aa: CASTDGPNQPQHF; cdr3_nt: TGTGCCAGTACTGACGGACCTAATCAGCCCCAGCATTTT
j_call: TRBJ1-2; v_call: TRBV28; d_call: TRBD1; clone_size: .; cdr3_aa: CASSYSWDREGYTF; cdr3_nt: TGTGCCAGCAGTTACTCTTGGGACAGAGAGGGCTACACCTTC
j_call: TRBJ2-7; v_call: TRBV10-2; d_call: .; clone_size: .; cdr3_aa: CASSRSPAGKIYEQYF; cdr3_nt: TGCGCCAGCAGCCGATCGCCGGCAGGGAAAATCTACGAGCAGTACTTC
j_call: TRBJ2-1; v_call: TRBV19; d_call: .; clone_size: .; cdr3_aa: CASSSGPSSYNEQFF; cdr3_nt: TGTGCCAGTAGTAGCGGGCCCAGCTCCTACAATGAGCAGTTCTTC
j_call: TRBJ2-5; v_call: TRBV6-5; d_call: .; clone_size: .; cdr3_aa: CASTPLEGRQETQYF; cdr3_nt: TGTGCCAGCACCCCGCTGGAGGGGCGGCAAGAGACCCAGTACTTC
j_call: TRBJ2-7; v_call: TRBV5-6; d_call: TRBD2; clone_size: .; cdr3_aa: CASSLGGRDYEQYF; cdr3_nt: TGTGCCAGCAGCTTGGGCGGGAGGGACTACGAGCAGTACTTC
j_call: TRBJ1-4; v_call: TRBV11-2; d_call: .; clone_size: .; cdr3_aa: CASSLAGQEKLFF; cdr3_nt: TGTGCCAGCAGCTTAGCCGGGCAGGAAAAACTGTTTTTT
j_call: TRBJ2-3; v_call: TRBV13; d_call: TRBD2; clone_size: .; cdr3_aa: CASSPPGTSASDTQYF; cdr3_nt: TGTGCCAGCAGCCCGCCCGGGACTAGCGCGTCAGATACGCAGTATTTT
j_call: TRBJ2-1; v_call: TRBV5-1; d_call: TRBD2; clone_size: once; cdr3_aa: CASSVATPSGSWDEQFF; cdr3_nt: TGCGCCAGCAGCGTAGCAACCCCTAGCGGGAGTTGGGATGAGCAGTTCTTC
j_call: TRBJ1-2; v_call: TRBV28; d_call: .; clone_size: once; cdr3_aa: CASSFPRGGSYGYTF; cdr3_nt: TGTGCCAGCAGTTTCCCTAGGGGAGGCTCCTATGGCTACACCTTC
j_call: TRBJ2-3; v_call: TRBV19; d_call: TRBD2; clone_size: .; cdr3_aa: CASSIQRDGSDTQYF; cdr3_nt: TGTGCCAGTAGTATCCAGCGGGATGGCTCAGATACGCAGTATTTT
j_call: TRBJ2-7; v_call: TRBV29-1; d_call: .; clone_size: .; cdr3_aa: CSTGPTDRDSSYEQYF; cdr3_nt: TGCAGCACGGGTCCCACCGACCGGGACTCCTCCTACGAGCAGTACTTC
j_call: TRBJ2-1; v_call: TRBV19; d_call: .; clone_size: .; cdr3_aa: CASDPQWGPTPSSYNEQFF; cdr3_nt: TGTGCCAGCGACCCTCAATGGGGCCCGACCCCGAGCTCCTACAATGAGCAGTTCTTC
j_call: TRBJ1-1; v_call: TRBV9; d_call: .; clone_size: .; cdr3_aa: CASSPLSEIEAFF; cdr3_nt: TGTGCCAGCAGCCCCCTATCGGAGATTGAAGCTTTCTTT
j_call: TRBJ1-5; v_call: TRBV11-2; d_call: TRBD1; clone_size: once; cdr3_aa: CASSRTGANQPQHF; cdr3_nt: TGTGCCAGCAGCAGGACAGGGGCCAATCAGCCCCAGCATTTT
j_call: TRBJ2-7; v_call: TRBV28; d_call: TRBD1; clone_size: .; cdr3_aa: CASSGTGQGGRYEQYF; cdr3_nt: TGTGCCAGCAGTGGGACCGGACAGGGAGGTCGGTACGAGCAGTACTTC
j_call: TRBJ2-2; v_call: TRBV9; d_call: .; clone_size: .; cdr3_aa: CASSPSSTGELFF; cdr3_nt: TGTGCCAGCAGCCCCTCGAGCACCGGGGAGCTGTTTTTT
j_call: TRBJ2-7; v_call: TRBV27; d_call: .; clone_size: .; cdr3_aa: CASSPGRRVEYF; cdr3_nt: TGTGCCAGCAGCCCGGGGCGCAGGGTGGAGTACTTC
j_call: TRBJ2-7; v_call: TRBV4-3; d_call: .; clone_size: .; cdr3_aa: CASSQDLGSYEQYF; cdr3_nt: TGCGCCAGCAGCCAAGACCTCGGGAGCTACGAGCAGTACTTC
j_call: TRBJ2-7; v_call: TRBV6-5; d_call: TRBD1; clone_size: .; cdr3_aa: CASTLPWTGPYEQYF; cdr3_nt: TGTGCCAGCACCTTACCTTGGACAGGACCCTACGAGCAGTACTTC
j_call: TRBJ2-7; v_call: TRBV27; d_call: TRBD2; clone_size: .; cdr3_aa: CASGEGSYYEQYF; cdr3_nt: TGTGCCAGTGGGGAGGGGTCCTACTACGAGCAGTACTTC
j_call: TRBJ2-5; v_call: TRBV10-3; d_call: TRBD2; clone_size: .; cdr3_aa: CAISDQREGHLPETQYF; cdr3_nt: TGTGCCATCAGTGACCAGCGGGAGGGCCATTTACCCGAGACCCAGTACTTC
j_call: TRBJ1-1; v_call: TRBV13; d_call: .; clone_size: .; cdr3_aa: CASSPPGEGEAFF; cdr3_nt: TGTGCCAGCAGCCCGCCCGGGGAGGGTGAAGCTTTCTTT
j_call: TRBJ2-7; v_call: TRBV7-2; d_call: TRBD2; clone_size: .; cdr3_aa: CASSLVPTGVAGGAYEQYF; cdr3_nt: TGTGCCAGCAGCTTAGTCCCGACAGGGGTAGCGGGAGGAGCCTACGAGCAGTACTTC
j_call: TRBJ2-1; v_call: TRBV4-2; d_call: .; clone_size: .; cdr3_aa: CASSQEWGEWEYEQFF; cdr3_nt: TGTGCCAGCAGCCAAGAGTGGGGGGAGTGGGAATATGAGCAGTTCTTC
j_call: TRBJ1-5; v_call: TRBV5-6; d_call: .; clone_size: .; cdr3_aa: CASSLSVSNQPQHF; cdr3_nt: TGTGCCAGCAGCTTGTCTGTTAGCAATCAGCCCCAGCATTTT
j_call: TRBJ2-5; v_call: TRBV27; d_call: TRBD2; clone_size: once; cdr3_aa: CATRGGSQETQYF; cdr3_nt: TGTGCCACCCGGGGAGGGAGCCAAGAGACCCAGTACTTC
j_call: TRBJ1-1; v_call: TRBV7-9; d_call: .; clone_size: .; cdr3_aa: CASSSGPDGEAFF; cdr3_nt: TGTGCCAGCAGCTCGGGACCAGACGGTGAAGCTTTCTTT
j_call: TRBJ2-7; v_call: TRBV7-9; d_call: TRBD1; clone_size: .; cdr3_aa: CASSRGPPFYEQYF; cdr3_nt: TGTGCCAGCAGCAGGGGGCCCCCCTTCTACGAGCAGTACTTC
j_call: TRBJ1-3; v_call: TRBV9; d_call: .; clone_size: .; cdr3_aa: CASSVGTPGGNTIYF; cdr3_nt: TGTGCCAGCAGCGTAGGTACCCCTGGAGGAAACACCATATATTTT
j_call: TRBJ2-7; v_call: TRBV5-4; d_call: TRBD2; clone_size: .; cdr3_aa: CASSRAGGPSYEQYF; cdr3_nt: TGTGCCAGCAGCCGGGCGGGAGGGCCATCCTACGAGCAGTACTTC
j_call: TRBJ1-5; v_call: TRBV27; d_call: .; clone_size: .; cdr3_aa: CASSPTGGWIGNQPQHF; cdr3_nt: TGTGCCAGCAGTCCCACGGGCGGATGGATTGGCAATCAGCCCCAGCATTTT
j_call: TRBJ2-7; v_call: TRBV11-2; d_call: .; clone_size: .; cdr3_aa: CASSFREQYF; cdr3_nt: TGTGCCAGCAGCTTCCGGGAGCAGTACTTC
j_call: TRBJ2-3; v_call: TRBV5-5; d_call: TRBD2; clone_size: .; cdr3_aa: CASSSLPMGLAGDTDTQYF; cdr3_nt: TGTGCCAGCAGCTCCCTCCCCATGGGACTAGCGGGAGACACAGATACGCAGTATTTT
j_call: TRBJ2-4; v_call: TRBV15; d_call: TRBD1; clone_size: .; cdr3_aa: CANLQGAASLAKNIQYF; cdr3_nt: TGTGCCAACCTACAGGGGGCTGCGTCCCTAGCCAAAAACATTCAGTACTTC
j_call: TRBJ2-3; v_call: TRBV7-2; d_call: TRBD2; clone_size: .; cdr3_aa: CASSPPGLAGGLDTQYF; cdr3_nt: TGTGCCAGCAGCCCACCGGGACTAGCGGGAGGGTTAGATACGCAGTATTTT
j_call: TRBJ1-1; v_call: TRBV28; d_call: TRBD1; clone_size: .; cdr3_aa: CASSLPRDRGWNTEAFF; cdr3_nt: TGTGCCAGCAGTTTACCCCGGGACAGGGGGTGGAACACTGAAGCTTTCTTT
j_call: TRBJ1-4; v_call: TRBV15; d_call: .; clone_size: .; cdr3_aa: CATSISRGQEKLFF; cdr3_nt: TGTGCCACCAGCATCTCCAGGGGTCAGGAAAAACTGTTTTTT
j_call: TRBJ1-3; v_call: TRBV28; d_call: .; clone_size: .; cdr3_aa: CASNEVRNTIYF; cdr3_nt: TGTGCCAGCAACGAGGTTCGAAACACCATATATTTT